The 26 T cell receptor beta chains presented below share a single source sample, sequenced in a study of shared clonotypes between healthy human individuals. Sequencing used immunoSEQ multiplex PCR; TCRdb keeps in-frame clones, though not all of them. The sample yields 740,000 or so clones, approximately 73% seen once. The specimen sequenced was memory CD4+ T cells sorted from blood. Subset: CD45RA-negative fraction. The receptors derive from a young woman in good health.

DNA for the CDR3: TGCGCCAGCAGCTTGGCTGGGTCGGGCAATCAGCCCCAGCATTTT. Its translation is CASSLAGSGNQPQHF. This chain connects TRBV5-1 to TRBJ1-5; D not certain. This CDR3 region has 15 residues. Trimming cost V 0 bases and J 2 bases, with 9 bases left between them. The V gene's germline CDR1 is SGHRS and CDR2 YFSETQ.

The chain recombines TRBV7-9 with TRBJ2-1, with 10 bases matching TRBD2. The CDR3 covers 16 residues. CDR1 and CDR2 (germline): SEHNR, FQNEAQ (reference sequence). V gave up 1 base and J gave up 8 bases; unmatched junction bases: 8. The CDR3 is CASSLGIAGGLDEQFF. DNA of the CDR3: TGTGCCAGCAGCTTAGGGATAGCGGGAGGATTGGATGAGCAGTTCTTC.

The chain uses TRBV5-1 and TRBJ2-1, with D hard to call. Trimming left V 2 bases short and J 7 bases short, with 19 bases between. The CDR3 totals 16 residues. Per germline, CDR1 SGHRS and CDR2 YFSETQ. In DNA form, the CDR3 reads TGCGCCAGCAGCTTTGTTGTGCTAGGTGGAAAAAATGAGCAGTTCTTC. It yields the protein CASSFVVLGGKNEQFF.

Ten or more counts support this clone. V and J are TRBV18 and TRBJ2-2, with TRBD2 matching 9 bases. The length of the CDR3 is 17 residues. The J segment lost 7 bases and the V segment lost 3 bases, leaving 12 bases of the junction unmatched. Germline values: CDR1 KGHSH, CDR2 LQKENI. CDR3 nucleotide sequence: TGTGCCAGCTCACCGCAGCCGCTAGCGGGAAAAGTCGGGGAGCTGTTTTTT. Translating it yields CASSPQPLAGKVGELFF.

The V and J genes are TRBV5-1 and TRBJ2-7; 7 bases match TRBD2. CDR3 length: 16 amino acids. The V gene's germline CDR1 is SGHRS and CDR2 YFSETQ. Trimming removed 7 bases from V and 2 bases from J; junction bases left unmatched: 15. CDR3 loop: CASDPGDSGPPYEQYF. The CDR3, as DNA: TGCGCCAGCGATCCGGGGGATAGCGGGCCTCCCTACGAGCAGTACTTC.

V and J are TRBV5-8 and TRBJ1-2, with a tentative D call TRBD1 (6 bases). Germline V gene data show CDR1 as SGHTS and CDR2 as YDEGEE. V lost 2 bases and J lost 4, with 18 bases in between. This CDR3 has 16 amino acids. The chain's CDR3 is CASSFEPGAPLYGYTF. In DNA form, the CDR3 reads TGTGCCAGCAGCTTCGAACCGGGGGCCCCGCTCTATGGCTACACCTTC.

The genes are TRBV29-1 and TRBJ2-1; tentatively, D is TRBD1 (6 bases). Germline lookup yields CDR1 SQVTM and CDR2 ANQGSEA. The CDR3 contains 12 residues. Trimming pared 8 bases from V and 7 bases from J, leaving 15 bases between. The CDR3 region has the DNA TGCAGCATAACCCAGGGGAGAAATGAGCAGTTCTTC. It is translated as CSITQGRNEQFF.

This clone occurred once. The rearrangement links TRBV2 to TRBJ1-2, with 8 bases lining up with TRBD1. The CDR3 covers 15 residues. V lost 6 bases to trimming and J lost 5 bases; unmatched junction nucleotides: 11. CDR1 is SNHLY and CDR2 is FYNNEI in the germline V gene. CDR3 protein: CASSARRGTGYGYTF. The DNA of the CDR3 is TGTGCCAGCAGCGCGCGAAGGGGGACAGGATATGGCTACACCTTC.

This chain joins TRBV4-1 and TRBJ2-3; D may correspond to TRBD1 or TRBD2 (6 bases each). This CDR3 has 19 residues. Germline V gene sequence: CDR1 MGHRA, CDR2 YSYEKL. Trimming stripped 0 bases from V and 2 bases from J, with 21 bases between. The CDR3: CASSQDRGRGGRDTDTQYF. The CDR3, as DNA: TGCGCCAGCAGCCAAGATCGGGGCAGGGGAGGCCGAGACACAGATACGCAGTATTTT.

CDR3 coding DNA: TGTGCCATCAGTGAGTCTTTACAGGGCCGGGCGAGTGGCTACACCTTC. Protein product: CAISESLQGRASGYTF. The chain joins TRBV10-3 to TRBJ1-2, with D maybe TRBD1 (6 bases). CDR1 is ENHRY and CDR2 is SYGVKD in the germline V gene. The CDR3 runs 16 residues. V was clipped by 0 bases and J by 7 bases, with 18 bases between them.

The chain is built from TRBV19 and TRBJ1-5; D is possibly TRBD1 (5 bases). Germline V CDR1 and CDR2: LNHDA, SQIVND (reference sequence). Trimming left V 5 bases short and J 4 bases short, with 18 bases between. The CDR3 is 16 residues long. DNA for the CDR3: TGTGCCAGTAGTGTTCGGGTCCCGAAGGGGAATCAGCCCCAGCATTTT. Amino acids: CASSVRVPKGNQPQHF.

The chain is built from TRBV19 and TRBJ2-2, with 9 bases aligning to TRBD1. The CDR3 extends over 15 amino acids. J lost 4 bases, V lost 6 bases, and 6 bases had no gene match. CDR1 and CDR2 (germline): LNHDA, SQIVND (reference sequence). CDR3 coding DNA: TGTGCCAGTAGACTACAGGGGGCGCGCACCGGGGAGCTGTTTTTT. This codes for CASRLQGARTGELFF.

This chain connects TRBV5-3 to TRBJ1-1, with D unresolved. TRBV5-3 carries the ORF label, with uncertain function. CDR3 length: 13 residues. The V end was cut by 3 bases, the J end by 3 bases, with 9 bases between. CDR3 loop: CARSWAGDTEAFF. As DNA, the CDR3 is TGTGCCAGAAGCTGGGCCGGGGACACTGAAGCTTTCTTT.

A few counts support this clone. The chain combines TRBV30 with TRBJ1-2, with TRBD1 matching 8 bases. Per the germline V gene, CDR1 is GTSNPN and CDR2 is SVGIG (reference sequence). CDR3 length: 13 amino acids. J gave up 7 bases and V 4 bases, and 8 bases lay outside the gene matches. CDR3 protein: CAWIRRGLGGYTF. CDR3 coding DNA: TGTGCCTGGATTCGCAGGGGGCTGGGTGGCTACACCTTC.

This rearrangement joins TRBV28 to TRBJ2-7, with 12 positions matching TRBD2. Germline CDR1 MDHEN, CDR2 SYDVKM. The trim removed 6 bases at V and 5 bases at J, leaving 14 bases unmatched. This CDR3 comprises 17 residues. This CDR3 reads CASSQDLLAGGGDEQYF. CDR3 DNA sequence: TGTGCCAGCAGCCAAGATCTACTAGCGGGAGGTGGGGACGAGCAGTACTTC.

The chain links TRBV7-6 to TRBJ2-5, with a tentative D call TRBD1 (6 bases). TRBJ2-7 explains the end of the DNA better; the J call may be wrong. This CDR3 is built from 14 residues. The germline V gene encodes CDR1 SGHVS and CDR2 FNYEAQ. For the CDR3, the DNA is TGTGCCAGCAGCCTCCGGGACCTACAGGGCGAGCAGTACTTC. Translated: CASSLRDLQGEQYF.

This clone was detected a few times. The chain links TRBV6-5 to TRBJ1-3; TRBD1 aligns across 7 bases. J was trimmed by 7 bases and V by 7 bases; bases with no gene match: 10. CDR3 length: 14 residues. CDR1 is MNHEY and CDR2 is SVGAGI in the germline V gene. The CDR3 region has the DNA TGTGCCAGCACAAGGGGACAGCCGGGCAACACCATATATTTT. Translating gives CASTRGQPGNTIYF.

This clone showed up just a few times. Other DNA sequences in the sample encode the same CDR3. CDR3 nucleotides: TGTGCCAGCAGCTTAAGCGGATTTTCCTACGAGCAGTACTTC. Protein sequence: CASSLSGFSYEQYF. The chain combines TRBV7-9 with TRBJ2-7; D is perhaps TRBD2 (5 bases). Trimming stripped 2 bases from V and 1 base from J, with 9 bases between. Germline-derived CDR1 and CDR2 are SEHNR and FQNEAQ (reference sequence). The length of the CDR3 is 14 residues.

Concerning this clone itself: The same CDR3 also results from other DNA sequences found in this sample. V and J are TRBV11-2 and TRBJ2-7; possible D gene TRBD2, 5 bases. Germline CDR1 reads SGHAT; CDR2 reads FQNNGV. V lost 5 bases and J lost 2, with 7 bases in between. The CDR3 covers 12 residues. The CDR3 spells CASSPGAYEQYF. The CDR3 DNA follows: TGTGCCAGCAGCCCCGGGGCCTACGAGCAGTACTTC.

This clone was seen more than once but under ten times. V gene TRBV2 combines with J gene TRBJ2-1, with no clear D. The CDR3 is made up of 13 amino acids. Germline V gives CDR1 SNHLY, CDR2 FYNNEI. V was pared by 6 bases and J by 10 bases, with 16 bases between. The CDR3 nucleotides read TGTGCCAGCAGGGCCGGCCGCGCAGGAGAGCAGTTCTTC. It translates to CASRAGRAGEQFF.

J is TRBJ2-4 and V is TRBV29-1; D may match TRBD1 or TRBD2 (5 bases each). The CDR3 is 11 residues long. Trimming removed 7 bases from V and 6 bases from J, with 10 bases in between. Germline V gene data show CDR1 as SQVTM and CDR2 as ANQGSEA. CDR3 nucleotide sequence: TGCAGCGGCCGGGACGGAAACATTCAGTACTTC. It codes for CSGRDGNIQYF.

The gene calls are TRBV6-6 and TRBJ1-4; D uncertain. This CDR3 spans 15 amino acids. Trimming left V 2 bases short and J 8 bases short, with 15 bases between. Germline V lookup: CDR1 MNHNY, CDR2 SVGAGI (reference sequence). The CDR3 region is CASSYGRSNGEKLFF. The DNA for the CDR3 is TGTGCCAGCAGTTACGGCAGGTCGAATGGGGAAAAACTGTTTTTT.

The CDR3 region is CASSSDNNYGYTF. The CDR3 nucleotides are TGTGCCAGCAGTTCCGACAACAACTATGGCTACACCTTC. V gene TRBV28 combines with J gene TRBJ1-2; D call uncertain. From germline, CDR1 is MDHEN and CDR2 SYDVKM. This CDR3 contains 13 residues. Trimming removed 4 bases from V and 2 bases from J, with 8 bases in between.

This clone was recorded only once. The chain carries TRBV14 and TRBJ2-2, with D uncertain. Germline CDR1 SGHDN, CDR2 FVKESK. There are 14 residues in the CDR3. The V end lost 0 bases, the J end lost 4 bases, and 6 bases lay between the germline ends. The CDR3 spells CASSQDGVTGELFF. The CDR3, as DNA: TGTGCCAGCAGCCAAGATGGGGTCACCGGGGAGCTGTTTTTT.

This chain links TRBV6-1 with TRBJ2-3; D remains ambiguous. The CDR3 extends over 14 amino acids. CDR1 and CDR2 from the germline V gene are MNHNS and SASEGT. Trimming cost V 6 bases and J 2 bases, with 12 bases left between them. The CDR3 bases are TGTGCCAGCAGGCGAAGTCAGATCACAGATACGCAGTATTTT. It is translated as CASRRSQITDTQYF.

The rearrangement uses TRBV19 and TRBJ2-1, with D possibly being TRBD2 (6 bases). CDR1 is LNHDA, CDR2 SQIVND, per germline (reference sequence). The V and J ends lost 2 bases and 2 bases respectively, with 10 bases between them. This CDR3 has 15 amino acids. The CDR3 reads CASSIRSGPYNEQFF. CDR3 nucleotides: TGTGCCAGTAGTATAAGGAGCGGGCCCTACAATGAGCAGTTCTTC. The whole variable domain, remainder taken from reference TRBV19 and TRBJ2-1, is DGGITQSPKYLFRKEGQNVTLSCEQNLNHDAMYWYRQDPGQGLRLIYYSQIVNDFQKGDIAEGYSVSREKKESFPLTVTSAQKNPTAFYLCASSIRSGPYNEQFFGPGTRLTVL.